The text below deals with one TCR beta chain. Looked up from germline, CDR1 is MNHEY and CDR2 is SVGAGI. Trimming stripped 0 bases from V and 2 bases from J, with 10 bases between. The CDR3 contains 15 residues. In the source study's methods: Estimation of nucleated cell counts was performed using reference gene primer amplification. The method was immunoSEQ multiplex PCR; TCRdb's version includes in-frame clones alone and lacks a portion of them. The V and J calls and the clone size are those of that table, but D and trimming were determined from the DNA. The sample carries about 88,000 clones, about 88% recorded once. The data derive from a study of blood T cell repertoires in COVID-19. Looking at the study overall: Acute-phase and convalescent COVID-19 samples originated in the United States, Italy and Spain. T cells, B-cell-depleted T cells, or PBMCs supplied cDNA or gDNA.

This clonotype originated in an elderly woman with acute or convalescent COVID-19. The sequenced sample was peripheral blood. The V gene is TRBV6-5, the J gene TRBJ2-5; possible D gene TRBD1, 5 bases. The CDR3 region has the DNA TGTGCCAGCAGTTACTCGACAACAGGACAAGAGACCCAGTACTTC. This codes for CASSYSTTGQETQYF.